This entry concerns a single T cell receptor beta chain. This clonotype was counted at least ten times. It lacks a known antigen. No much larger clone is present one base from it, and per-base qualities are unavailable. Stable hyperthyroidism was defined as no progression to ophthalmopathy within 18 months of follow-up. Hyperthyroidism patients were newly diagnosed, with disease duration under 2 months, and aged 18 to 65 years. Patients with other autoimmune diseases, uncontrolled infections, pregnancy or lactation were excluded from the study. Diagnosis was based on clinical symptoms, serum thyroxine, TRAb, thyroid ultrasound and orbital computed tomography. PBMCs were isolated from about 9.2 ml of fresh peripheral blood by Ficoll-Paque density gradient centrifugation. Trizol reagent was used to extract the total RNA, and its quality was then checked on an Agilent 2100 Bioanalyzer. The sample belongs to a study of Graves' ophthalmopathy and Graves' hyperthyroidism (dated by TCRdb to between 2017 and 2018). The study in broad terms: Peripheral blood was collected at initial diagnosis, prior to any treatment. TCR beta repertoire signatures were used to distinguish Graves' ophthalmopathy from Graves' hyperthyroidism and to predict progression to ophthalmopathy. Following sampling, methimazole starting at 30 mg daily was administered to hyperthyroidism patients, and high-dose intravenous methylprednisolone was administered to ophthalmopathy patients. For independent validation, a separate cohort was made up of about 18 hyperthyroidism patients plus 17 patients who later progressed from hyperthyroidism to ophthalmopathy. In over 5 hyperthyroidism patients, the T-cell repertoire of thyroid tissue was compared with the T-cell repertoire of blood. In total, around 130 blood samples were TCR-sequenced: approximately 40 ophthalmopathy, 75 hyperthyroidism and approximately 17 hyperthyroidism-to-ophthalmopathy patients. For training and testing, the 110 or so patients in the discovery cohort were randomly divided in a 7:3 ratio. To explore V-J signatures that separate ophthalmopathy from hyperthyroidism, a discovery set of about 100 patients was enrolled, consisting of 40 to 45 with ophthalmopathy and some 56 with stable hyperthyroidism. Here is what the overall study found, with its caveats: Ophthalmopathy was separated from stable hyperthyroidism by the 13-signature model with around 88% sensitivity and about 81% specificity in cross-validation and with 80%/75% in the test set. In validation, the model predicted ophthalmopathy progression with roughly 68% sensitivity and 72% to 80% specificity; about a dozen predicted patients were CT-confirmed with GO in a median of approximately six months. Most expanded thyroid clonotypes with a frequency above 0.001 also appeared in blood, which suggests that blood repertoires may reflect the immune response in the thyroid. No statistical method was used to set the sample size in advance, and the investigators knew which group each participant was assigned to.

CDR1 and CDR2 are drawn from the germline V gene (reference sequence): LNHNV, YYDKDF. The CDR3 has 15 amino acids, counting the end cysteine and phenylalanine. Only the CDR3 region is kept as DNA, spanning 45 bases read in frame from base 1. Relative to germline, V is missing 5 bases and J is missing 3 bases, with 9 bases of the junction outside any gene match. TCR beta CDR3 regions were amplified from RNA transcripts for repertoire sequencing. A first-round RT-PCR used HTBI primers with the Qiagen OneStep RT-PCR kit, followed by a second-round multiplex PCR, size selection and purification. The libraries underwent paired-end sequencing with 100 bp reads on an Illumina HiSeq2000. Concerning the study's data processing: SOAPnuke was used to process the reads, removing any read that contained adapters or uncalled bases, had a mean Phred below 15, or lacked an exact match to the constant primer or identifier. High-quality paired reads were merged with COPE v1.2.5. Unique nucleotide sequences were defined as clonotypes and aligned to IMGT TRB V, D and J references using MiTCR v1.1. The analysis was limited to V-J combinations with a frequency above 0.0001, which together covered roughly 99% of the repertoires. A TCR clonal expansion and chaos score per V-J combination was defined as the ratio of F50 clonal expansion to chaos observed in the TCRdist matrix. Features were reduced by Welch's t-statistics and random forest to around 13 V-J combinations, which fed a naive Bayes classifier. The Morisita-Horn index was used to measure how similar the thyroid and blood repertoires were. In TCRdb, the public reads were trimmed at Q25 with fastp and aligned with MiXCR, with productive beta chains retained. Each entry is one CDR3 protein sequence, shown with its most common DNA and genes. TCRdb, not the original authors, processed these V and J calls. The sample table contains about 620,000 distinct CDR3 sequences; only one count was recorded for 20% to 25% of them. Of the sample, around 7% is held by the ten largest clones.

Material: peripheral blood. The TCR originated in a woman under 30 with stable Graves' hyperthyroidism. Some clones in this sample may be carry-over from other donors' samples. Donor details come from another sample of the same person, matched by shared clones. The rearrangement joined TRBV15 to TRBJ2-7; a stretch of 8 junction bases matches TRBD1. The CDR3 corresponds to CATSRSRGLIYEQYF. The bases are TGTGCCACCAGCCGTAGCAGGGGGCTTATCTACGAGCAGTACTTC.